This TCR beta chain was sequenced for a study of T cell responses to AZD1222 COVID-19 vaccine. Findings and caveats of the study: The donor group comprised mostly white British people and more females; the analysis possibly underestimated clonal diversity. Repertoires in all cases were sampled only once the peak T cell response had passed. Seropositivity was recorded at baseline in only a handful of AZD1222 recipients.

Generated by immunoSEQ multiplex PCR, the TCRdb table keeps only in-frame clones and is missing some. The sample records about 180,000 clones, about 91% being singletons. V shed 3 bases and J 10 bases; nucleotides not matched to a gene: 6. The length of the CDR3 is 13 residues. CDR1 and CDR2 from the germline V gene are SGHDT and YYEEEE. Note on this clone: Its antigen is undetermined.

The TCR comes from an adult in good health. This material consisted of peripheral blood, taken on day 0 of AZD1222 vaccination. This rearrangement joins TRBV5-6 to TRBJ1-1, with 10 bases matching TRBD1. This CDR3 is CASSYDRGQRAFF. The CDR3 nucleotides are TGTGCCAGCAGCTACGACAGGGGGCAACGAGCTTTCTTT.